This T cell receptor beta chain stems from a study of PD-1 blockade in classical Hodgkin lymphoma. Findings and limits, study-wide: With CD4+ cells, TCR diversity rose significantly by C4D1, but not with CD8+ cells. Patients newly diagnosed and complete responders had comparable baseline diversity. When set against healthy donors, newly diagnosed patients were reported to show lower baseline TCR diversity.

J was trimmed by 7 bases and V by 5 bases; bases with no gene match: 5. Per germline, CDR1 MNHNY and CDR2 SVGAGI (reference sequence). CDR3 size: 13 residues. No patient escaped relapse after autologous stem cell transplantation, and brentuximab vedotin exposure varied. Isolation of CD4+ T cells from thawed PBMCs was performed by magnetic negative selection. Using immunoSEQ multiplex PCR, the repertoire was profiled, and TCRdb retains in-frame clones only, with some absent. This sample has 27,000 or so clones, with around three quarters found just once. Notes on this clone: Its target is not known.

The source is a human donor with classical Hodgkin lymphoma. Sample: CD4+ T cells from blood, taken at baseline. V usage is TRBV6-6 and J usage is TRBJ1-2; TRBD1 agrees at 9 bases. The CDR3 bases are TGTGCCAGCAGTACACAGGGGGCGCTTGGCTACACCTTC. Translation gives CASSTQGALGYTF.